A single sample gave rise to the 19 T cell receptor beta chains below, sequenced in a study of neurological immune-mediated disorders. MiXCR, applied by TCRdb to the 5' RACE reads, yields one record per CDR3 protein. The data show some 60,000 distinct CDR3 sequences, with more than 4% seen just once and roughly 3.3% held by the top ten. The sequencing input was PBMCs. These TCRs come from a woman aged 50 to 60 with multiple sclerosis.

This clonotype was recorded at least ten times. V is TRBV24-1 and J is TRBJ1-5; 7 nucleotides line up with TRBD1. V lost 4 bases and J lost 8; bases outside the gene matches: 7. Germline V gives CDR1 KGHDR, CDR2 SFDVKD. This CDR3 has 14 amino acids. DNA for the CDR3: TGTGCCACCAGTGACCCTCGGACAGGAGAGCCCCAGCATTTT. Its translation: CATSDPRTGEPQHF.

In this sample, this clonotype turned up many times. V usage is TRBV20-1 and J usage is TRBJ1-1; a weak D match, TRBD1 (6 bases). CDR1 DFQATT and CDR2 SNEGSKA come from the germline V gene (reference sequence). Trimming took 6 bases from V and 0 from J, leaving 17 bases between them. The CDR3 is 15 residues long. As DNA, the CDR3 is TGCAGTGCCCACAGGGACGGGGATATGAACACTGAAGCTTTCTTT. It translates to CSAHRDGDMNTEAFF.

This clonotype was detected many times. The chain joins TRBV6-4 to TRBJ1-1; 7 nucleotides align to TRBD1. Germline V gene lookup returns CDR1 MRHNA and CDR2 SNTAGT. Unmatched junction bases numbered 6, after V lost 10 bases and J lost 1 base. CDR3 length: 13 amino acids. The CDR3 region has the DNA TGTGCCACCGGAGACAGGGAGAACACTGAAGCTTTCTTT. Amino acid sequence: CATGDRENTEAFF.

This clonotype occurred a few times. The rearrangement uses TRBV20-1 and TRBJ2-7, with 7 bases matching TRBD2. This CDR3 has 15 residues. The J segment lost 0 bases and the V segment lost 4 bases, leaving 9 bases of the junction unmatched. Germline-derived CDR1 and CDR2 are DFQATT and SNEGSKA (reference sequence). Here the CDR3 reads CSANYGGSRSYEQYF. As DNA, the CDR3 is TGCAGTGCTAATTACGGGGGGTCCCGCTCCTACGAGCAGTACTTC.

In its sample, this clonotype was seen a few times. This chain joins TRBV14 and TRBJ2-2, with D unresolved. Trimming pared 2 bases from V and 7 bases from J, leaving 11 bases between. Germline V gene data show CDR1 as SGHDN and CDR2 as FVKESK. This CDR3 region has 14 residues. The CDR3: CASSQLSNGGELFF. CDR3 nucleotide sequence: TGTGCCAGCAGCCAACTATCGAATGGCGGGGAGCTGTTTTTT.

CDR3 in amino acids: CASNPVGVTNEKLFF. Here the CDR3 DNA reads TGTGCCAGCAACCCGGTCGGGGTCACTAATGAAAAACTGTTTTTT. The chain recombines TRBV7-9 with TRBJ1-4; unclear D gene. The germline CDR1 and CDR2 sequences are SEHNR and FQNEAQ (reference sequence). This CDR3 is built from 15 residues. V was clipped by 7 bases and J by 2 bases, with 14 bases between them.

This clonotype was observed many times. The rearrangement joins TRBV7-2 to TRBJ2-1, with TRBD2 matching 16 bases. The CDR3 extends over 19 amino acids. Losses at the gene ends were 1 base for V and 4 bases for J; bases not matched to a gene: 7. In germline, CDR1 is SGHTA, CDR2 FQGNSA. The CDR3 here is CASSLGPGTSGGAYNEQFF. CDR3 nucleotide sequence: TGTGCCAGCAGCTTAGGACCCGGGACTAGCGGGGGGGCTTACAATGAGCAGTTCTTC.

Many counts were recorded for this clonotype. The rearrangement uses TRBV28 and TRBJ2-3, with D perhaps TRBD1 (6 bases). The CDR3 totals 15 residues. Germline assignment: CDR1 MDHEN and CDR2 SYDVKM. Trimming took off 5 bases at V and 6 bases at J, with 18 bases between the two ends. The CDR3 here is CASSTRQARGDTQYF. CDR3 coding DNA: TGTGCCAGCAGTACCCGACAGGCCCGTGGGGATACGCAGTATTTT.

There are many counts of this clonotype. CDR3 in DNA: TGTGCCAGCAGTCATCTCCCTGACAGATCCTACGAGCAGTACTTC. Its protein product is CASSHLPDRSYEQYF. The gene calls are TRBV6-6 and TRBJ2-7; D is perhaps TRBD1 (5 bases). Deletions cut 5 bases from V and 1 base from J, with 15 bases between. CDR1 MNHNY and CDR2 SVGAGI come from the germline V gene (reference sequence). This CDR3 region has 15 residues.

Ten or more counts support this clonotype. This chain uses TRBV7-9 with TRBJ2-2, with a possible D match to TRBD1 (6 bases). In germline, CDR1 is SEHNR, CDR2 FQNEAQ (reference sequence). V was shortened by 3 bases and J by 3 bases, with 8 bases between the two germline ends. This CDR3 contains 14 residues. The CDR3 region is CASSLDSYTGELFF. CDR3 coding DNA: TGTGCCAGCAGCTTGGACAGCTACACCGGGGAGCTGTTTTTT.

This clonotype was observed at least ten times. V is TRBV7-2 and J is TRBJ2-7, with 12 bases fitting TRBD1. From germline, CDR1 is SGHTA and CDR2 FQGNSA. With 6 bases clipped from V and 2 bases from J, the junction kept 14 bases outside the gene matches. The CDR3 contains 18 residues. CDR3 sequence: CASSPRSGQGAVPYEQYF. For the CDR3, the DNA is TGTGCCAGCAGTCCCCGCTCGGGACAGGGGGCTGTCCCCTACGAGCAGTACTTC. Full variable domain (rest looked up from reference TRBV7-2 and TRBJ2-7): GAGVSQSPSNKVTEKGKDVELRCDPISGHTALYWYRQSLGQGLEFLIYFQGNSAPDKSGLPSDRFSAERTGGSVSTLTIQRTQQEDSAVYLCASSPRSGQGAVPYEQYFGPGTRLTVT.

This clonotype was picked up many times. The chain carries TRBV6-6 and TRBJ1-5; D is undetermined. From germline, CDR1 is MNHNY and CDR2 SVGAGI (reference sequence). Trimming pared 0 bases from V and 9 bases from J, leaving 6 bases between. The CDR3 is 12 residues long. CDR3 amino acids: CASSYSKGPQHF. In nucleotides, the CDR3 is TGTGCCAGCAGTTACTCGAAGGGGCCCCAGCATTTT.

This clonotype was recorded at least ten times. The chain has TRBV7-2 and TRBJ2-1; TRBD2 matches 9 bases. There are 13 residues in the CDR3. Trimming removed 7 bases from V and 6 bases from J; junction bases left unmatched: 4. Germline loops: CDR1 SGHTA, CDR2 FQGNSA. The CDR3 sequence is CASKRLAANEQFF. DNA of the CDR3: TGTGCCAGCAAACGACTAGCGGCCAATGAGCAGTTCTTC.

This clonotype came up a few times. A junction boundary mismatches the germline segment, possibly from a read error. V usage is TRBV7-7 and J usage is TRBJ2-2; TRBD1 is a possible D gene (5 bases). The CDR3 sequence is 13 residues long. Germline V lookup: CDR1 SSHAT, CDR2 FNYEAQ (reference sequence). CDR3 sequence reads: CASSLDTTGELFF. The CDR3 bases are TGTGCTAGCAGCTTGGACACTACCGGGGAGCTGTTTTTT.

This clonotype was seen many times. V and J are TRBV6-5 and TRBJ2-1, with 7 bases aligning to TRBD1. V shed 2 bases, J shed 0 bases, and the junction held 7 bases outside the gene matches. Germline assignment: CDR1 MNHEY and CDR2 SVGAGI. The CDR3 is made up of 17 amino acids. The CDR3 loop is CASSYGVTGSSYNEQFF. The CDR3 nucleotides read TGTGCCAGCAGTTACGGGGTGACAGGGAGCTCCTACAATGAGCAGTTCTTC.

This clonotype was counted between two and nine times. The chain uses TRBV6-1 and TRBJ2-3; no firm D call. CDR1 and CDR2 (germline): MNHNS, SASEGT. V lost 6 bases and J lost 8, with 6 bases in between. The CDR3 covers 10 residues. CDR3 sequence (DNA): TGTGCCAGCAGCACGGGTACGCAGTATTTT. Amino acid sequence: CASSTGTQYF.

This clonotype occurred many times. The chain links TRBV21-1 to TRBJ2-1. TRBV21-1 is described as a pseudogene. The CDR3 spans 15 residues. As DNA, the CDR3 is TGTGCCAGCAGCAAAGCGGAGGATCTAAACAATGAGCAGTTCTTC. It codes for CASSKAEDLNNEQFF.

This clonotype has ten or more counts. The CDR3 reads CASSLRGGRADEQFF. DNA of the CDR3: TGCGCCAGCAGCTTGCGTGGGGGGCGAGCCGATGAGCAGTTCTTC. V gene TRBV5-1 combines with J gene TRBJ2-1; possibly TRBD1 or TRBD2 for D (6 bases each). Between the trimmed V and J ends, which lost 1 base and 8 bases, there was a span of 16 bases. Germline assignment: CDR1 SGHRS and CDR2 YFSETQ. The CDR3 runs to 15 residues.

This clonotype has ten or more counts. This rearrangement joins TRBV20-1 to TRBJ2-5; D gene uncertain. Between the trimmed V and J ends, which lost 3 bases and 2 bases, there was a span of 4 bases. CDR3 length: 11 residues. Germline CDR1 is DFQATT and CDR2 is SNEGSKA (reference sequence). CDR3 in DNA: TGCAGTGCTAGGCTACAAGAGACCCAGTACTTC. Translation: CSARLQETQYF.